This TCR beta chain was observed in a study of vaccination and CD4 T cells after COVID-19. Study background: Investigators took post-vaccine samples a median 72 days after dose two, within a range of 14 to 241.

Whole-study findings and limits: The median SARS-CoV-2-reactive clonotype number increased from about 20 to 38, without statistical significance. Reactive clone data from convalescent patients indicated a median of about 90% appearing only post-vaccination.

Time point described: late sampling 161 to 241 days after vaccination in a few convalescent patients. To note about this clonotype: Antigen unknown.

MiXCR, applied by TCRdb to the PCR reads, yields one record per CDR3 protein. Of tens of thousands of distinct CDR3 sequences listed, 50% are singletons. Trimming stripped 5 bases from V and 3 bases from J, with 13 bases between. The CDR3 consists of 15 residues. Germline CDR1 LGHNA, CDR2 YSLEER. The chain uses TRBV4-3 and TRBJ2-2; tentative D call: TRBD1 (6 bases). The TCR originated in a human donor who had recovered from COVID-19. The sample consisted of CD4+ T cells from blood, taken about 7 months after SARS-CoV-2 vaccination. In nucleotides, the CDR3 is TGCGCCAGCAGCAACCGGGACAAACACACCGGGGAGCTGTTTTTT. This sequence encodes CASSNRDKHTGELFF.